This T cell receptor (beta chain) is drawn from a study of post-analysis software for immune sequencing data (dated by TCRdb to about 2015). Regarding the research as a whole: Disease courses on record covered relapsing-remitting, secondary progressive and progressive-relapsing multiple sclerosis, though some patients had no subtype annotation. A subset of samples was prepared in parallel using single-end sample barcoding, then pooled and co-amplified after Illumina adapter ligation. The patient repertoires were set against about 12 previously published healthy control repertoires from donors whose ages ranged from roughly 6 to 26 years. General conclusions and limits of the study: The multiple sclerosis patient group was slightly younger than the control group. A few TRBV segments, including TRBV5-6, TRBV5-1 and TRBV20-1, were significantly more frequent in patients than controls. Direct clustering with F measure revealed strong co-clustering of samples prepared in the same batch, which led to a batch-effect correction. Significantly lower normalized Chao1 diversity was found in multiple sclerosis patients than in controls, suggesting substantial peripheral T-cell clonal expansion.

Regarding this clonotype: Its cognate antigen has yet to be identified. Within one base of it there is no much larger clone, and no base qualities were kept.

The library was made by PCR. Sequencing relied on an Illumina HiSeq 2500. To reduce PCR and sequencing biases, unique molecular identifiers were incorporated into the TCR beta cDNA libraries. Approximately 500,000 cDNA molecules were obtained per 1 to 10 million input T cells, so each molecule approximated one T cell. The patient libraries were prepared and sequenced using the same protocol as the earlier healthy control dataset. Samples belonging to the same batch were prepared together, multiplexed and sequenced on a shared HiSeq lane. The authors' pipeline ran thus. Raw barcoded reads were processed with MIGEC, and single-read molecular identifier groups were discarded before consensus assembly and CDR3 extraction. Clonotype tables were post-analysed with VDJtools, and diversity was normalized by down-sampling all datasets to the smallest sample size. To correct batch-related cross-sample contamination, repertoire overlap clustering matched CDR3 amino acid sequences but not nucleotide sequences. TCRdb took the public reads, trimmed them with fastp at Q25, ran MiXCR for clone calling and kept in-frame beta chains. Every CDR3 protein is listed once, alongside the most common genes and DNA of its rows. The V and J calls shown here were made by TCRdb, not taken from the authors' results. The table for this sample lists roughly 650,000 distinct CDR3 sequences; over 45% of them were counted only once. The ten largest make up about 11% of the sample.

The CDR3 runs 16 amino acids, cysteine and phenylalanine included. CDR3 DNA only is kept here, 48 bases in frame from base 1. Via the germline V gene, CDR1 is SGHAT and CDR2 FQNNGV. At the junction V is shortened by 5 bases and J by 3 bases, with 17 bases in between. TCR beta repertoires were profiled from peripheral blood of roughly 13 young patients with multiple sclerosis to demonstrate the VDJtools post-analysis software. The multiple sclerosis patients were children and adolescents ranging in age from about 6 to 16 years. Rearrangement joined TRBV11-2 to TRBJ2-1; perhaps TRBD1 is the D gene, with 7 bases matching. What was sequenced was blood. The clonotype was recovered from a girl under 10 years old with multiple sclerosis. The DNA sequence reads TGTGCCAGCAGCCCTCTGGGGGGACAGTACTACAATGAGCAGTTCTTC. Its product reads: CASSPLGGQYYNEQFF.